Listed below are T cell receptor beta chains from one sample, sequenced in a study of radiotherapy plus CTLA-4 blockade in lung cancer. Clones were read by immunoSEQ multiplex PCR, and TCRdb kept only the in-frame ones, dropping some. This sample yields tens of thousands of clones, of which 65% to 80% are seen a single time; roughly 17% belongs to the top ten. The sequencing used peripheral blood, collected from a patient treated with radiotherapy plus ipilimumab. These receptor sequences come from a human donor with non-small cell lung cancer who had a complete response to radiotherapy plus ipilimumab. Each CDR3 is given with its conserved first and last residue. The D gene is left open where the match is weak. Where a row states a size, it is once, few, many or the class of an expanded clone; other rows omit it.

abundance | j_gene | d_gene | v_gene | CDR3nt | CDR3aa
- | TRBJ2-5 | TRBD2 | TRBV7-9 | TGTGCCAGCAGCTCGAGTAGCCTAGCGGGTCGGGAGACCCAGTACTTC | CASSSSSLAGRETQYF
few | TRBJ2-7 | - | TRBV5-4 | TGTGCCAGCAGCCAAGCAGGACAGACCTACGAGCAGTACTTC | CASSQAGQTYEQYF
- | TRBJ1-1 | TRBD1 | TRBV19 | TGTGCCAGTACCCTTCGGACAGGGATTACGACTGAAGCTTTCTTT | CASTLRTGITTEAFF
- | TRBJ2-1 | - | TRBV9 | TGTGCCAGCAGCGCGCCGGGGACTTTCTACAATGAGCAGTTCTTC | CASSAPGTFYNEQFF
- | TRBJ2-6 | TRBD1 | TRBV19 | TGTGCCAGTAGTAGAAGACAGGGAGTCTCTGGGGCCAACGTCCTGACTTTC | CASSRRQGVSGANVLTF
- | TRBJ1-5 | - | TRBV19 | TGTGCCAGTAGTGGCGGGGGGAGAAATCAGCCCCAGCATTTT | CASSGGGRNQPQHF
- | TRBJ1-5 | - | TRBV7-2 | TGTGCCAGCAGCCGACAGCCCAATCAGCCCCAGCATTTT | CASSRQPNQPQHF
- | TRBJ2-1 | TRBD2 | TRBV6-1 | TGTGCCAGCAGGGAATACCTTAGCGGGTCTACCTACAATGAGCAGTTCTTC | CASREYLSGSTYNEQFF
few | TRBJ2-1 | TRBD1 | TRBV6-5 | TGTGCCAGCAGACCCTGGGACAGGGGGGGCAATGAGCAGTTCTTC | CASRPWDRGGNEQFF
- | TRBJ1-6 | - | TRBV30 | TGTGCCTGGAGCCCCGGGATCCTGGGGGGGCAGAGCTCCTATAATTCACCCCTCCACTTT | CAWSPGILGGQSSYNSPLHF
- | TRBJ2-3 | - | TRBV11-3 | TGTGCCAGCAGGTCGACAGGGACTTCCACAGATACGCAGTATTTT | CASRSTGTSTDTQYF
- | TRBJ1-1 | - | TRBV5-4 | TGTGCCAGCAGCTTACCCCCAGGTCCTGAAACTGAAGCTTTCTTT | CASSLPPGPETEAFF
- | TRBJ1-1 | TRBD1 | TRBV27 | TGTGCCAGCAGTTTAGGACAGGCGAACACTGAAGCTTTCTTT | CASSLGQANTEAFF
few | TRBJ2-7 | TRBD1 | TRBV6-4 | TGTGCCAGCGACCGGACAGGGTCGGACCTCTCCTACGAGCAGTACTTC | CASDRTGSDLSYEQYF
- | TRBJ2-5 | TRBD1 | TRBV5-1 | TGCGCCAGCAGCTTGCCGGGGACAGGGGATGGAGAGACCCAGTACTTC | CASSLPGTGDGETQYF